The next 10 T cell receptor beta chains were all read from a single sample in a study of T cells expressing NK-cell markers. TCRdb re-called the 5' RACE reads and catalogs CDR3 proteins one per entry, DNA excluded. Recorded for this sample: approximately 380,000 distinct CDR3 sequences. The specimen sequenced was blood T cells: a sorted CD56 or NKG2C T cell subset, CD4+ or CD8+ T cells, or bulk PBMC T cells (not recorded which). The receptors originated from a man aged 18 to 69 in good health.

The chain couples TRBV7-7 to TRBJ1-1. The CDR3 has 13 amino acids. The germline V gene encodes CDR1 SSHAT and CDR2 FNYEAQ (reference sequence). The CDR3 loop reads CASSPTLNTEAFF.

This sequence joins TRBV5-1 and TRBJ1-3. The germline gives CDR1 SGHRS, CDR2 YFSETQ. The CDR3 loop spans 15 amino acids. Here the CDR3 reads CASSNSHNSGNTIYF.

The V gene is TRBV11-2, the J gene TRBJ2-3; TCRdb names TRBD2, which stays unverified in the absence of DNA. The V gene's germline CDR1 is SGHAT and CDR2 FQNNGV. This CDR3 contains 16 residues. This chain's CDR3 is CASSLVAGGLWDTQYF.

J is TRBJ1-1 and V is TRBV6-2 or TRBV6-3; TCRdb picks TRBD1, but there is no DNA to check that call. The CDR3 is 16 amino acids. CDR1 is MNHEY, CDR2 SVGEGT, per germline. The CDR3 loop reads CASTLGSQGRRTEAFF.

The rearrangement joins TRBV6-2 or TRBV6-3 to TRBJ2-7. Germline lookup yields CDR1 MNHEY and CDR2 SVGEGT. This CDR3 is built from 15 residues. The CDR3 is CASSSRRVNNYEQYF.

The chain has TRBV20-1 and TRBJ2-7; TCRdb designates TRBD1, a call that cannot be tested without DNA. Per germline, CDR1 DFQATT and CDR2 SNEGSKA (reference sequence). The CDR3 is 15 amino acids. This CDR3 reads CSARDSTVGGFEQYF.

V usage is TRBV5-1 and J usage is TRBJ2-1; without DNA, the TCRdb call of TRBD1 cannot be checked. The CDR3 totals 16 residues. The germline CDR1 and CDR2 sequences are SGHRS and YFSETQ. This CDR3 is CASSLVSYRGGNEQFF.

CDR3 amino acids: CASSQIRQGNTDTQYF. The chain employs TRBV12-3 or TRBV12-4 and TRBJ2-3; the TRBD1 assignment by TCRdb is unverifiable without DNA. The CDR3 runs to 16 residues.

This chain uses TRBV3-1 with TRBJ1-2; the TRBD1 assignment by TCRdb is unverifiable without DNA. This CDR3 is built from 17 residues. From germline, CDR1 is LGHDT and CDR2 YNNKEL (reference sequence). The CDR3 protein is CASSQLLGQGVFYGYTF.

The J gene is TRBJ2-7, the V gene TRBV20-1; absent DNA, TCRdb's TRBD2 call cannot be checked. CDR3 length equals 14 residues. From germline, CDR1 is DFQATT and CDR2 SNEGSKA (reference sequence). CDR3 region: CSGSEAGDSYEQYF.